These 21 T cell receptor beta chains were sequenced from one sample in a study of cytomegalovirus exposure and HLA in healthy donors. PCR involved 60 Vbeta and 13 Jbeta primers. Repertoires were generated with immunoSEQ multiplex PCR, while TCRdb's copy carries only in-frame clones and drops some. The sample yields tens of thousands of clones, around 79% seen once. The sequencing sample was made of PBMCs. All receptors derive from a man in his forties or fifties in good health and CMV-seronegative.

To note about this clone: The DNA is left out, because the CDR3 cannot be placed on it with certainty; the CDR3 is given as TCRdb lists it. This rearrangement joins TRBV6-1 to TRBJ2-2; TRBD1 is taken as the D call from the table, unchecked against the DNA. Germline V gene data show CDR1 as MNHNS and CDR2 as SASEGT. Counting both end residues, the CDR3 totals 14 amino acids. CDR3 sequence: CASILGQYTGELFF.

The genes are TRBV2 and TRBJ2-1, with 8 bases fitting TRBD2. Germline V gives CDR1 SNHLY, CDR2 FYNNEI. V shed 2 bases, J shed 0 bases, and the junction held 6 bases outside the gene matches. The CDR3 has 17 amino acids. This chain's CDR3 is CASSERAGASSYNEQFF. The CDR3 coding sequence is TGTGCCAGCAGTGAAAGAGCGGGAGCGAGCTCCTACAATGAGCAGTTCTTC.

The chain has TRBV30 and TRBJ1-1, with unresolved D. Germline values: CDR1 GTSNPN, CDR2 SVGIG (reference sequence). The CDR3 length is 12 residues. V was trimmed by 4 bases and J by 1 base, leaving 7 bases between them. The CDR3 bases are TGTGCCTGGAAGAGGCGGAACACTGAAGCTTTCTTT. Its protein product is CAWKRRNTEAFF.

The CDR3 DNA reads TGTGCCAGCAGCCCACAGGGTAACTATGGCTACACCTTC. It is translated as CASSPQGNYGYTF. The rearrangement joins TRBV7-9 to TRBJ1-2, with D perhaps TRBD1 (6 bases). Per the germline V gene, CDR1 is SEHNR and CDR2 is FQNEAQ (reference sequence). Trimming took off 5 bases at V and 1 base at J, with 8 bases between the two ends. The CDR3 totals 13 residues.

The chain couples TRBV19 to TRBJ1-2, with 7 bases that match TRBD1. This CDR3 is built from 12 residues. Germline-derived CDR1 and CDR2 are LNHDA and SQIVND (reference sequence). The V segment lost 6 bases and the J segment 8 bases; nucleotides outside the gene matches: 6. CDR3 nucleotides: TGTGCCAGTAGCACGACAGGGAGCGGCTACACCTTC. Protein sequence: CASSTTGSGYTF.

For the CDR3, the DNA is TGTGCCAGCAGCTTACTAGCGGGAGATTCTGATACGCAGTATTTT. This codes for CASSLLAGDSDTQYF. This chain joins TRBV7-3 and TRBJ2-3; TRBD2 matches 10 bases. CDR3 length equals 15 residues. With V trimmed by 2 bases and J by 6 bases, 5 bases remained unmatched. Per germline, CDR1 SGHTA and CDR2 FQGTGA.

This clone was observed a handful of times. This chain connects TRBV4-3 to TRBJ2-4, with 11 bases aligning to TRBD2. CDR1 is LGHNA and CDR2 is YSLEER in the germline V gene. The CDR3 covers 18 residues. V lost 1 base and J lost 8; bases outside the gene matches: 13. CDR3 residues: CASSQGGSGRASGDIQYF. In DNA form, the CDR3 reads TGCGCCAGCAGCCAAGGAGGTAGCGGGAGGGCATCTGGGGACATTCAGTACTTC.

V usage is TRBV10-3 and J usage is TRBJ2-3; TRBD2 matches at 13 bases. There are 15 residues in the CDR3. Germline trimming cut 10 bases from V and 0 bases from J; bases unmatched to any gene: 4. CDR1 ENHRY and CDR2 SYGVKD come from the germline V gene. CDR3 bases: TGTGCCACTACTAGCGGGAGGGACAGCACAGATACGCAGTATTTT. Amino acids: CATTSGRDSTDTQYF.

This chain connects TRBV9 to TRBJ2-3, with D unresolved. The CDR3 has 14 amino acids. Germline V gives CDR1 SGDLS, CDR2 YYNGEE. V was shortened by 2 bases and J by 0 bases, with 7 bases between the two germline ends. This CDR3 is CASSVDTSTDTQYF. CDR3 sequence (DNA): TGTGCCAGCAGCGTCGACACTAGCACAGATACGCAGTATTTT.

The table lists this clone with a few counts. This sequence joins TRBV7-2 and TRBJ2-3; 8 nucleotides align to TRBD2. The CDR3 contains 16 residues. V lost 1 base, J lost 4 bases, and 7 bases stayed unmatched. Germline V gene lookup returns CDR1 SGHTA and CDR2 FQGNSA. In nucleotides, the CDR3 is TGTGCCAGCAGCTTAGTCGGGGGGGGATTAGCAGATACGCAGTATTTT. It encodes CASSLVGGGLADTQYF.

This clone was found a few times. The genes are TRBV27 and TRBJ2-7; weak D call: TRBD1 (6 bases). The CDR3 has 15 amino acids. Germline V gives CDR1 MNHEY, CDR2 SMNVEV (reference sequence). Trimming shortened V by 9 bases and J by 2 bases, and 20 bases separated the two germline ends. For the CDR3, the DNA is TGTGCCAGTAGAAGGACCCCGGGACAACCCTACGAGCAGTACTTC. Translated, it gives CASRRTPGQPYEQYF.

This chain connects TRBV9 to TRBJ2-5, with a weak D call TRBD2 (5 bases). With 4 bases removed from V and 2 bases from J, the gap between germline ends came to 15 bases. CDR1 and CDR2 (germline): SGDLS, YYNGEE. This CDR3 has 15 amino acids. DNA of the CDR3: TGTGCCAGCAGCTCCCTCGGAGCGGATCAAGAGACCCAGTACTTC. It encodes CASSSLGADQETQYF.

The J gene is TRBJ2-7, the V gene TRBV28, with D tentatively TRBD2 (7 bases). The CDR3 spans 12 residues. With 6 bases removed from V and 5 bases from J, the gap between germline ends came to 11 bases. CDR1 is MDHEN and CDR2 is SYDVKM in the germline V gene. CDR3 nucleotide sequence: TGTGCCAGCAGGGCGGGGGCCCACGAGCAGTACTTC. Residues: CASRAGAHEQYF.

The chain joins TRBV10-3 to TRBJ2-3, with D maybe TRBD1 (6 bases). This CDR3 has 12 amino acids. CDR1 is ENHRY and CDR2 is SYGVKD in the germline V gene. V was cut by 10 bases and J by 4 bases, with 12 bases left in between. For the CDR3, the DNA is TGTGCCACACAGGGCAGTCCAGATACGCAGTATTTT. Its protein product is CATQGSPDTQYF.

This chain connects TRBV7-6 to TRBJ2-5; TRBD1 agrees at 9 bases. CDR3 length: 16 residues. V gave up 5 bases and J gave up 5 bases; unmatched junction bases: 12. Germline values: CDR1 SGHVS, CDR2 FNYEAQ. The DNA of the CDR3 is TGTGCCAGCAGCCCCGTCCCGGGACAGGGAACGGAGACCCAGTACTTC. This sequence encodes CASSPVPGQGTETQYF. Full variable domain (missing parts from reference TRBV7-6 and TRBJ2-5): GAGVSQSPRYKVTKRGQDVALRCDPISGHVSLYWYRQALGQGPEFLTYFNYEAQQDKSGLPNDRFSAERPEGSISTLTIQRTEQRDSAMYRCASSPVPGQGTETQYFGPGTRLLVL.

The V gene is TRBV7-9, the J gene TRBJ1-1, with 8 positions matching TRBD1. CDR1 is SEHNR, CDR2 FQNEAQ, per germline (reference sequence). The V gene end was trimmed by 0 bases and the J gene end by 5 bases; junction bases not matched to a gene: 2. This CDR3 is 14 amino acids long. The chain's CDR3 is CASSLARTGTEAFF. CDR3 DNA sequence: TGTGCCAGCAGCTTAGCCCGGACAGGGACTGAAGCTTTCTTT.

V is TRBV7-9 and J is TRBJ2-7, with TRBD2 identical over 7 bases. CDR3 length equals 15 residues. V shed 5 bases, J shed 2 bases, and the junction held 9 bases outside the gene matches. CDR1 and CDR2 from the germline V gene are SEHNR and FQNEAQ (reference sequence). The CDR3 nucleotides are TGTGCCAGCAGCCTAGGGGCTAGCGGAGCCTACGAGCAGTACTTC. Its protein is CASSLGASGAYEQYF.

The gene calls are TRBV2 and TRBJ2-1; unclear D gene. The germline CDR1 and CDR2 sequences are SNHLY and FYNNEI. The CDR3 loop spans 14 amino acids. Trimming took 7 bases from V and 5 from J, leaving 15 bases between them. As DNA, the CDR3 is TGTGCCAGCATAGTGCCCGTTCCCAACAATGAGCAGTTCTTC. Its translation: CASIVPVPNNEQFF.

Only one count was recorded for this clone. The chain joins TRBV28 to TRBJ2-7, with 9 bases lining up with TRBD1. CDR1 is MDHEN and CDR2 is SYDVKM in the germline V gene. J gave up 2 bases and V 3 bases, and 5 bases lay outside the gene matches. The CDR3 is made up of 15 amino acids. DNA of the CDR3: TGTGCCAGCAGTTTGGAACGGACAGGGGCCTACGAGCAGTACTTC. Translated: CASSLERTGAYEQYF.

As concerns this clone: A junction boundary mismatches the germline segment, possibly from a read error. This chain joins TRBV28 and TRBJ2-7; a possible D gene is TRBD2 (6 bases). Per the germline V gene, CDR1 is MDHEN and CDR2 is SYDVKM. The CDR3 is made up of 13 amino acids. DNA for the CDR3: TGTGCCAGCAGTTTGCCGGAGGGCTACGAGCAGTGCTTC. It is translated as CASSLPEGYEQCF.

The CDR3: CAWIRRDRGDYGYTF. As DNA, the CDR3 is TGTGCCTGGATTCGGAGGGACAGGGGCGACTATGGCTACACCTTC. J is TRBJ1-2 and V is TRBV30; the match to TRBD1 covers 10 bases. The CDR3 consists of 15 residues. Germline V CDR1 and CDR2: GTSNPN, SVGIG (reference sequence). V was clipped by 4 bases and J by 3 bases; unmatched bases: 8.